These 6 T cell receptor beta chains originate from one sample sequenced in a study of blood T cell repertoires in COVID-19. The table came from immunoSEQ multiplex PCR; TCRdb's copy has only in-frame clones and leaves some out. The data contain approximately 150,000 clones, approximately 90% of them singletons. The sequenced sample was peripheral blood. The receptor set was obtained from a man aged 45-65 years with active or convalescent COVID-19.

This clone appeared a single time. The chain links TRBV5-1 to TRBJ1-2; D possibly corresponds to TRBD1 (6 bases). CDR3 length: 14 residues. Trimming shortened V by 1 base and J by 4 bases, and 11 bases separated the two germline ends. Germline assignment: CDR1 SGHRS and CDR2 YFSETQ. The CDR3 DNA reads TGCGCCAGCAGCTTGATGGACAGCTCCTATGGCTACACCTTC. It specifies CASSLMDSSYGYTF.

The chain is built from TRBV28 and TRBJ1-2; TRBD1 agrees at 12 bases. V was clipped by 5 bases and J by 10 bases; unmatched bases: 5. The CDR3 loop spans 13 amino acids. Germline V gene sequence: CDR1 MDHEN, CDR2 SYDVKM. CDR3 DNA sequence: TGTGCCAGCAGTCTACGGGACAGGGGGCTCTACACCTTC. It is translated as CASSLRDRGLYTF.

A single count supports this clone. This chain's CDR3 is CASRTTGNQPQHF. In nucleotides, the CDR3 is TGTGCCAGCAGAACGACAGGGAATCAGCCCCAGCATTTT. The chain couples TRBV6-6 to TRBJ1-5, with 7 bases identical to TRBD1. Germline V gene lookup returns CDR1 MNHNY and CDR2 SVGAGI (reference sequence). Unmatched junction bases numbered 3, after V lost 6 bases and J lost 4 bases. This CDR3 contains 13 residues.

The V and J genes are TRBV28 and TRBJ1-4, with 9 bases fitting TRBD1. The CDR3 is 14 residues long. The V and J ends lost 4 bases and 11 bases, in that order; junction bases with no gene match: 8. The germline V gene has CDR1 MDHEN and CDR2 SYDVKM. The CDR3 protein is CASSSGQGPLKLFF. DNA for the CDR3: TGTGCCAGCAGTTCCGGACAGGGGCCCCTCAAACTGTTTTTT.

The V and J genes are TRBV15 and TRBJ1-3, with unresolved D. This CDR3 is built from 15 residues. V was clipped by 1 base and J by 0 bases, with 7 bases between them. Germline values: CDR1 LNHNV, CDR2 YYDKDF (reference sequence). CDR3 DNA sequence: TGTGCCACCAGCAGAGGAGGACTCTCTGGAAACACCATATATTTT. Its translation: CATSRGGLSGNTIYF.

The V call is TRBV10-3, the J call TRBJ2-3, with 15 positions matching TRBD2. V was clipped by 4 bases and J by 6 bases; unmatched bases: 5. This CDR3 contains 16 residues. Germline loops: CDR1 ENHRY, CDR2 SYGVKD. The CDR3 nucleotides are TGTGCCATCAGTGCAGGACTAGCGGGAGGGCAGGATACGCAGTATTTT. Protein sequence: CAISAGLAGGQDTQYF.